This paragraph reports one T cell receptor (beta chain). The antigen is unknown. Via the markers CD45RO/CCR7/CD25/CD127/CD95/CD27, stem cell-like memory, regulatory, central memory and naive CD4+ cells were sorted. The data stem from a study of beta chain features in type 1 diabetes. The CDR3 is 15 amino acids. Germline V CDR1 and CDR2: SGHRS, YFSETQ. The trim removed 0 bases at V and 3 bases at J, leaving 1 base unmatched. The entirety of the isolated RNA underwent reverse transcription, so expressed TCRB transcripts were sequenced. Sequencing used immunoSEQ multiplex PCR; TCRdb keeps in-frame clones, though not all of them. There are 620,000 or so clones in the sample; about 14% occur only once, and about 0.087% lies in the top ten. Study-level findings and limits: Shorter TCRB CDR3s, moderately but significantly so, marked every one of the four CD4+ subsets in Type 1 diabetes patients.

The specimen sequenced was naive CD4+ T cells from blood. The V call is TRBV5-1, the J call TRBJ2-7, with 12 nucleotides matching TRBD2. The sequence was obtained from a man aged 18 to 29 in good health. The CDR3 DNA sequence: TGCGCCAGCAGCTTGGCTAGCGGGAGGGTCTACGAGCAGTACTTC. As protein: CASSLASGRVYEQYF.